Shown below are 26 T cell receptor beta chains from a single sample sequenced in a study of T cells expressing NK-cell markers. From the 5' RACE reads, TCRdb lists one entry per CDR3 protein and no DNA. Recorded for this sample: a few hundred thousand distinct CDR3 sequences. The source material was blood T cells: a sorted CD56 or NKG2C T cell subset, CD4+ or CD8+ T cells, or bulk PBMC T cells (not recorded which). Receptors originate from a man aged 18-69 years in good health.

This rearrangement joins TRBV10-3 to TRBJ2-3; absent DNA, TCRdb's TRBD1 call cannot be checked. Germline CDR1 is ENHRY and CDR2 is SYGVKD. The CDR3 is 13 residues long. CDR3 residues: CATGVLDTDTQYF.

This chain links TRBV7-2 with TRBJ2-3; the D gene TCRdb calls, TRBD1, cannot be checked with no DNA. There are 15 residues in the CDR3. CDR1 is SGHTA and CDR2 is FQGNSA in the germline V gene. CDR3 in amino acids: CASSARTGSTDTQYF.

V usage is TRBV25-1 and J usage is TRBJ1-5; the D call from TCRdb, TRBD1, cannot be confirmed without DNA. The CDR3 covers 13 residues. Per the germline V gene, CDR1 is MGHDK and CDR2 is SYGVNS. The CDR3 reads CASSGQIDQPQHF.

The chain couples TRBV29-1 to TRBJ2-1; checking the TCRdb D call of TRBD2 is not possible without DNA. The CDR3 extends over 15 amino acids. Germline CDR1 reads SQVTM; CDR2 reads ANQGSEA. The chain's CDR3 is CSVADSGGAVNEQFF.

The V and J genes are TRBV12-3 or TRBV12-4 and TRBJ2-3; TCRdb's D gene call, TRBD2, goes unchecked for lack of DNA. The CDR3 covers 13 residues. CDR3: CASRLAGTDTQYF.

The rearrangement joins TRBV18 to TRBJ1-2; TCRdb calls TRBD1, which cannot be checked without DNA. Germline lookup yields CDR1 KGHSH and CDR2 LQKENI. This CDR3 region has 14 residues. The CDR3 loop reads CASSDLRGRGGYTF.

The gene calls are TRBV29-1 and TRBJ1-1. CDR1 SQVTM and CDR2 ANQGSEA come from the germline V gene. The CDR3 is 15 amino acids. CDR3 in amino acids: CSVEDRGGQNTEAFF.

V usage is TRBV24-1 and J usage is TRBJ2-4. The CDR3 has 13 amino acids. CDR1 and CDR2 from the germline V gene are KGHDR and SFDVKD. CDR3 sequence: CATLDLAKNIQYF.

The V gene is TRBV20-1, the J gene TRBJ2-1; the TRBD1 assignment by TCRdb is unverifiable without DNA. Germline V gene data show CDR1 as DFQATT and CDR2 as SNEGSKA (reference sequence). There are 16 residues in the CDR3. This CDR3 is CSVYKGGRRTYNEQFF.

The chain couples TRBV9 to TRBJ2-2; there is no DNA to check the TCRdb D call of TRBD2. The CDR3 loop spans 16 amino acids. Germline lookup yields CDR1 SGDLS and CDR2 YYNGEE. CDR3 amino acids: CASSAAGGPWTGELFF.

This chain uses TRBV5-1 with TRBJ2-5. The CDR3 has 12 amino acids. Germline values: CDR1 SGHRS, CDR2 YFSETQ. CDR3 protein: CASSLALETQYF.

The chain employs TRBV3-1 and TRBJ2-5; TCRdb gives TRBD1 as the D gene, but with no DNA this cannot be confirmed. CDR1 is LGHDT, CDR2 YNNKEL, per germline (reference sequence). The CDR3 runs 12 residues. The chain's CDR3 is CASSQNRDNQYF.

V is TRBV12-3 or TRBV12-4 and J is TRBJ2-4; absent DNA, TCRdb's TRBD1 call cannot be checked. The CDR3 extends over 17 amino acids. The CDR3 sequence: CASSYARGHLAKNIQYF.

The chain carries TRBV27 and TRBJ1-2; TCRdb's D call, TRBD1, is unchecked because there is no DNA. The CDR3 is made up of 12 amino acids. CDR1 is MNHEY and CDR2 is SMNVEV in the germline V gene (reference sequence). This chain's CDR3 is CASSMGGIGYTF.

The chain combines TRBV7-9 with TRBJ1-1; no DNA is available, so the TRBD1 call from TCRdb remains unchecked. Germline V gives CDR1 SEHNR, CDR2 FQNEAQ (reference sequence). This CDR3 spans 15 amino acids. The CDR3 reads CASSLRGPTESEAFF.

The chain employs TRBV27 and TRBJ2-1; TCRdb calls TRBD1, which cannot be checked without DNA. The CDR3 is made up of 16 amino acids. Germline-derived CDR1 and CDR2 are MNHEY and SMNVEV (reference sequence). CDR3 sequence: CASSFGRPPNYNEQFF.

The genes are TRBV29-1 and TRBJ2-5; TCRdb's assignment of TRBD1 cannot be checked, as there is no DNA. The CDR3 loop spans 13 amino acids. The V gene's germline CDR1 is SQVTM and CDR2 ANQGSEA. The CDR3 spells CSVDRGGGETQYF. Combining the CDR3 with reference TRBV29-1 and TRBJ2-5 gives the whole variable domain SAVISQKPSRDICQRGTSLTIQCQVDSQVTMMFWYRQQPGQSLTLIATANQGSEATYESGFVIDKFPISRPNLTFSTLTVSNMSPEDSSIYLCSVDRGGGETQYFGPGTRLLVL.

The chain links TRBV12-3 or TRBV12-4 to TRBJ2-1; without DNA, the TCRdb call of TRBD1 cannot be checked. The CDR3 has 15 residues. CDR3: CASTFTGKGIDEQFF.

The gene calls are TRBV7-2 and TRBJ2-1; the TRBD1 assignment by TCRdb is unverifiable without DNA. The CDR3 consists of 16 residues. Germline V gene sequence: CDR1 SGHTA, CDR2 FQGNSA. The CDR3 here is CASSLGRGGRYNEQFF.

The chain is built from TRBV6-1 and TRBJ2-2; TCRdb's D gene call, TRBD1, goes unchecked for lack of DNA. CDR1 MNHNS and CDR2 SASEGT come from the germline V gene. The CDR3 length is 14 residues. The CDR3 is CASSDRTGTGELFF.

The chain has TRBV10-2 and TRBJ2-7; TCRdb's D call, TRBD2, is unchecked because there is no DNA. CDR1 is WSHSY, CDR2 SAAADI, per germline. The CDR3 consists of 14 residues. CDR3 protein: CASSDLEVPYEQYF.

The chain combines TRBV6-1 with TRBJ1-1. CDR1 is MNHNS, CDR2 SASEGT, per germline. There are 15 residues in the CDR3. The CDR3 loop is CASKLMPFENTEAFF.

CDR3 region: CASSFRTGAKNIQYF. This chain links TRBV7-2 with TRBJ2-4; TCRdb selects TRBD1, and the lack of DNA leaves this call unchecked. CDR3 length equals 15 residues. Germline CDR1 and CDR2: SGHTA and FQGNSA.

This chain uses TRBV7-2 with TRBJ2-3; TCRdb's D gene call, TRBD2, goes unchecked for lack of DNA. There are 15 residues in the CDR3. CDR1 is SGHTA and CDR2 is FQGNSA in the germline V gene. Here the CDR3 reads CASSFTSGGAHTQYF.

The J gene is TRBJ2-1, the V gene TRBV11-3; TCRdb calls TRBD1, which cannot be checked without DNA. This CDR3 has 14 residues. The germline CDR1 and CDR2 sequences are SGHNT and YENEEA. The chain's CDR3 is CASSLATGYNEQFF.

The CDR3 spells CASSPETGTPNVEQYF. This chain uses TRBV5-1 with TRBJ2-7; TCRdb picks TRBD1, but there is no DNA to check that call. Germline CDR1 and CDR2: SGHRS and YFSETQ. This CDR3 comprises 16 residues. Filled out from reference TRBV5-1 and TRBJ2-7, the complete variable domain reads KAGVTQTPRYLIKTRGQQVTLSCSPISGHRSVSWYQQTPGQGLQFLFEYFSETQRNKGNFPGRFSGRQFSNSRSEMNVSTLELGDSALYLCASSPETGTPNVEQYFGPGTRLTVT.